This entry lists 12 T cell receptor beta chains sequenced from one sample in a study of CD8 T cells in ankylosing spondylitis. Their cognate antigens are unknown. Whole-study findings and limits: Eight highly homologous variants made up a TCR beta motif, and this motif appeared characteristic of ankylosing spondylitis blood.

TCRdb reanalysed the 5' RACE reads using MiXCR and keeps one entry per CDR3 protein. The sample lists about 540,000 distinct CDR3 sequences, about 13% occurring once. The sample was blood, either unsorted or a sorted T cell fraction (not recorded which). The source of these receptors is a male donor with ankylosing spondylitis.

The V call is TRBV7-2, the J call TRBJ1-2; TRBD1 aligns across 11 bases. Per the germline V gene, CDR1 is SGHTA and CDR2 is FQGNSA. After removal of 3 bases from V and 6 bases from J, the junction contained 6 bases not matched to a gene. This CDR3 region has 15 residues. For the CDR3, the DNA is TGTGCCAGCAGCTTCACCGGACAGGGGGCTAATGGCTACACCTTC. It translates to CASSFTGQGANGYTF.

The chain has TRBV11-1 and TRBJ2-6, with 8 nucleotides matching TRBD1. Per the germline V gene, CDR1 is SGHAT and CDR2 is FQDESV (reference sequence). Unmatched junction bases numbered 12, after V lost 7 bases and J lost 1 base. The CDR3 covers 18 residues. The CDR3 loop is CASIPDRGVESGANVLTF. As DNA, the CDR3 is TGTGCCAGCATCCCTGACAGGGGAGTTGAATCTGGGGCCAACGTCCTGACTTTC.

For the CDR3, the DNA is TGTGCCAGCAGCGAATTGGAGAACGTGGGGGCCAACGTCCTGACTTTC. Its translation is CASSELENVGANVLTF. The rearrangement joins TRBV27 to TRBJ2-6; no reliable D call. Germline CDR1 is MNHEY and CDR2 is SMNVEV (reference sequence). V was cut by 6 bases and J by 4 bases, with 16 bases left in between. This CDR3 region has 16 residues.

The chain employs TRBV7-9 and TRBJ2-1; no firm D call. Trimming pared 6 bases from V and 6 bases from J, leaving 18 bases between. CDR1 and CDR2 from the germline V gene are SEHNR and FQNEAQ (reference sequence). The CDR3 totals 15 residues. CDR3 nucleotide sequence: TGTGCCAGCAGAGGTTCGTACGGAGTCCGCAATGAGCAGTTCTTC. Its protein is CASRGSYGVRNEQFF. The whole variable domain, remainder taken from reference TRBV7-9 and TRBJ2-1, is DTGVSQNPRHKITKRGQNVTFRCDPISEHNRLYWYRQTLGQGPEFLTYFQNEAQLEKSRLLSDRFSAERPKGSFSTLEIQRTEQGDSAMYLCASRGSYGVRNEQFFGPGTRLTVL.

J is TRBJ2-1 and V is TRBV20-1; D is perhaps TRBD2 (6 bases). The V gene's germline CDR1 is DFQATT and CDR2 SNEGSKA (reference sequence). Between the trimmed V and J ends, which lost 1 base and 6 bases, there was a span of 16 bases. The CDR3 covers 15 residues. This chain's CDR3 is CSARGRRETFNEQFF. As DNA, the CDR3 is TGCAGTGCTAGAGGTCGGCGGGAAACTTTCAATGAGCAGTTCTTC.

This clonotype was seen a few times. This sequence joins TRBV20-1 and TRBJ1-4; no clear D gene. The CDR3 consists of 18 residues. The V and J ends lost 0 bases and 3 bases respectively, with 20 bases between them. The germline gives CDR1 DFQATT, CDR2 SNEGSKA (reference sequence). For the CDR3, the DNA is TGCAGTGCTAGAGATTCATCCCCGCCAACGGAGTCTAATGAAAAACTGTTTTTT. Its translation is CSARDSSPPTESNEKLFF.

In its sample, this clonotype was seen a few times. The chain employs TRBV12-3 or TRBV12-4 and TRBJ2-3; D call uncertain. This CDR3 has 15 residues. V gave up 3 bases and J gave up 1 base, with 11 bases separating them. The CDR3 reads CASSLRLVGTDTQYF. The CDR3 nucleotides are TGTGCCAGCAGTTTGAGGCTAGTCGGCACAGATACGCAGTATTTT.

CDR3 DNA sequence: TGCAGTGCTAGTGGGAGGGAGGCCCTCCGAGAGCAGTTCTTC. It translates to CSASGREALREQFF. This chain joins TRBV20-1 and TRBJ2-1; 7 bases are a match to TRBD2. The CDR3 length is 14 residues. The germline CDR1 and CDR2 sequences are DFQATT and SNEGSKA (reference sequence). With 3 bases clipped from V and 10 bases from J, the junction kept 12 bases outside the gene matches.

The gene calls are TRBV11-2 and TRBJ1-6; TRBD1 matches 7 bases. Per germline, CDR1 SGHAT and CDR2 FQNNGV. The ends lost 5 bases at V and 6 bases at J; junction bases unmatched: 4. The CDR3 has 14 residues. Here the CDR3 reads CASSPDRANSPLHF. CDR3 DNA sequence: TGTGCCAGCAGCCCCGACAGGGCTAATTCACCCCTCCACTTT.

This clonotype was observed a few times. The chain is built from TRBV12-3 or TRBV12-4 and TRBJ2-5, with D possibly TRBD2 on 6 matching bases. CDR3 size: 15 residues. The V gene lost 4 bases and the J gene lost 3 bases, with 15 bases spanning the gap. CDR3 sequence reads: CASSWGRLGKETQYF. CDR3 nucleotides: TGTGCCAGCAGTTGGGGGAGGCTAGGAAAAGAGACCCAGTACTTC.

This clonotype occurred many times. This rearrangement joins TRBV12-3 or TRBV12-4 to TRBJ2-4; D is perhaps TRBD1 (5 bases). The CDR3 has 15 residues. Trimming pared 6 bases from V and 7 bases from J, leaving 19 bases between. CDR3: CASRKGAQGQNIQYF. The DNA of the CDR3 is TGTGCCAGCAGGAAGGGTGCGCAGGGTCAGAACATTCAGTACTTC.

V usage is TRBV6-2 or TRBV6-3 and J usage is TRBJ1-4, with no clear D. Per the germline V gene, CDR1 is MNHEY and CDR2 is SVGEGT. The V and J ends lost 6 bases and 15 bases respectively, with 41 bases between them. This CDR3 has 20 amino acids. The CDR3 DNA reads TGTGCCAGCAGCCCCGGTCCCGCCGCCAACTTAATGAAAAACTCGGTGCCCTTGTTTTTT. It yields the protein CASSPGPAANLMKNSVPLFF.